This T cell receptor beta chain was captured by sequencing in a study of blood T cell repertoires in COVID-19. CDR3 length: 15 residues. J lost 7 bases, V lost 8 bases, and 17 bases had no gene match. Germline-derived CDR1 and CDR2 are SQVTM and ANQGSEA. The Seattle site enrolled patients during active infection and followed them longitudinally. Per the original data handling: Reference gene primer amplification gave nucleated cell count estimates. Assay used: immunoSEQ multiplex PCR; TCRdb lists only in-frame clones, some missing. V and J calls and clone size are as listed in that table; D and trimming were resolved from the DNA. The sample includes more than 80,000 clones, roughly 84% of them seen just once.

The chain employs TRBV29-1 and TRBJ2-5, with 9 bases that match TRBD1. The TCR was taken from an elderly woman with COVID-19, enrolled during active disease. The sequenced sample consisted of peripheral blood. CDR3 region: CSTQGQTGGKRTQYF. The CDR3 DNA follows: TGCAGCACCCAGGGACAGACAGGGGGGAAGAGGACCCAGTACTTC.